This is a list of T cell receptor beta chains from one sample in a study of blood T cell repertoires in COVID-19. Produced via immunoSEQ multiplex PCR; TCRdb's table is partial and in-frame only. This sample has 150,000 to 200,000 clones; roughly 82% occur once, and the top ten carry under 6.5%. Material: PBMCs or T cells enriched from blood (not recorded which). The receptors derive from a woman aged 55-70 years with acute COVID-19. Both conserved end residues are part of each CDR3. A D gene is named only where the DNA matches it firmly. Size is omitted from some rows. Given values are once, few, many or a class for expanded clones.

j_call clone_size d_call v_call cdr3_aa cdr3_nt
TRBJ2-5 few TRBD2 TRBV19 CASSMAGGAGTQYF TGTGCCAGTAGTATGGCGGGGGGGGCCGGGACCCAGTACTTC
TRBJ2-5 - - TRBV3-1/TRBV3-2 CASSQADRSGNF TGTGCCAGCAGCCAAGCAGACAGGTCCGGGAACTTC
TRBJ2-1 - TRBD2 TRBV30 CAWSPGLVSYNEQFF TGTGCCTGGAGCCCCGGACTAGTCTCCTACAATGAGCAGTTCTTC
TRBJ1-5 once TRBD1 TRBV2 CASSVDRAGNQPQHF TGTGCCAGCAGTGTAGACAGGGCAGGCAATCAGCCCCAGCATTTT
TRBJ1-1 - - TRBV27 CASSFHGQNTEAFF TGTGCCAGCAGTTTTCACGGACAGAACACTGAAGCTTTCTTT
TRBJ2-3 - - TRBV5-1 CASSLEPPSTDTQYF TGCGCCAGCAGTTTGGAGCCCCCCAGCACAGATACGCAGTATTTT
TRBJ2-7 - - TRBV6-5 CASSYKISGTYEQYF TGTGCCAGCAGTTACAAGATTAGCGGTACCTACGAGCAGTACTTC
TRBJ1-1 - TRBD1 TRBV11-2 CASSFTGERTEAFF TGTGCCAGCAGCTTTACAGGGGAGAGGACTGAAGCTTTCTTT
TRBJ1-1 - - TRBV7-2 CASTRDRSYNTEAFF TGTGCCAGCACCCGTGACAGAAGTTATAACACTGAAGCTTTCTTT
TRBJ1-1 - - TRBV25-1 CASSEVGVMNTEAFF TGTGCCAGCAGTGAAGTGGGAGTTATGAACACTGAAGCTTTCTTT
TRBJ2-3 - TRBD2 TRBV6-5 CASRPTSDTQYF TGTGCCAGCAGACCGACTAGCGATACGCAGTATTTT
TRBJ1-1 few TRBD1 TRBV7-9 CASSARVGDRGTEAFF TGTGCCAGCAGCGCCCGGGTGGGGGACAGGGGTACTGAAGCTTTCTTT
TRBJ1-2 few TRBD1 TRBV18 CASSAVNRGFYGYTF TGTGCCAGCTCGGCCGTAAACAGGGGCTTCTATGGCTACACCTTC
TRBJ2-5 once - TRBV21-1 CASSREGGGKYQETQYF TGTGCCAGCAGCCGTGAGGGTGGAGGTAAGTACCAAGAGACCCAGTACTTC
TRBJ2-7 - - TRBV5-6 CASSLSGTLTYEQYF TGTGCCAGCAGCCTATCCGGGACTCTAACCTACGAGCAGTACTTC
TRBJ1-6 few TRBD1 TRBV5-6 CASSYLTGGNSPLHF TGTGCCAGCAGCTATTTGACAGGGGGCAATTCACCCCTCCACTTT
TRBJ2-1 - TRBD1 TRBV7-2 CASSTDRAAYNEQFF TGTGCCAGCAGCACCGACAGGGCGGCCTACAATGAGCAGTTCTTC
TRBJ1-2 - - TRBV27 CASSYLRNYGYTF TGTGCCAGCAGTTATCTCAGAAACTATGGCTACACCTTC
TRBJ1-3 - - TRBV15 CATSRPISGNTIYF TGTGCCACCAGCAGACCCATCTCTGGAAACACCATATATTTT
TRBJ2-2 - - TRBV21-1 CARVNRSNAPGELFF TGTGCCAGAGTCAACAGATCCAACGCCCCCGGGGAGCTGTTTTTT
TRBJ1-5 - - TRBV6-1 CASSDFRDTENQPQHF TGTGCCAGCAGTGACTTTCGGGACACGGAAAATCAGCCCCAGCATTTT
TRBJ1-4 - - TRBV7-6 CASSSPLSRGRGEKLFF TGTGCCAGCAGCTCTCCACTTTCGCGGGGACGAGGTGAAAAACTGTTTTTT
TRBJ2-3 - - TRBV10-3 CAISESVALSTDTQYF TGTGCCATCAGTGAGTCCGTAGCGCTTAGCACAGATACGCAGTATTTT
TRBJ2-7 - TRBD2 TRBV11-2 CASSLSSGRAKSSYEQYF TGTGCCAGCAGCTTAAGTAGCGGGAGGGCCAAAAGCTCCTACGAGCAGTACTTC
TRBJ1-6 - TRBD1 TRBV2 CASQKGNRGNSPLHF TGTGCCAGCCAGAAGGGGAACAGGGGTAATTCACCCCTCCACTTT
TRBJ2-3 - TRBD2 TRBV9 CASSASGRTTDTQYF TGTGCCAGCAGCGCCAGCGGGAGGACCACAGATACGCAGTATTTT
TRBJ1-2 - - TRBV7-9 CASRRQDYGGYTF TGTGCCAGCAGACGTCAGGATTATGGTGGCTACACCTTC
TRBJ2-3 - - TRBV7-2 CASSLFGGSTDTQYF TGTGCCAGCAGCTTATTCGGCGGGAGCACAGATACGCAGTATTTT
TRBJ2-7 - TRBD2 TRBV11-2 CASSLAAGGSYEQYF TGTGCCAGCAGCTTAGCTGCGGGAGGGTCCTACGAGCAGTACTTC
TRBJ2-3 - TRBD2 TRBV9 CASSVVSGGAGDTQYF TGTGCCAGCAGCGTAGTTAGCGGGGGGGCGGGAGATACGCAGTATTTT
TRBJ1-3 - TRBD1 TRBV9 CASSVDKGQGGFGNTIYF TGTGCCAGCAGCGTAGACAAAGGACAGGGGGGATTCGGAAACACCATATATTTT
TRBJ2-5 - - TRBV19 CASRGLSNQETQYF TGTGCCAGTAGGGGCCTGAGCAACCAAGAGACCCAGTACTTC
TRBJ2-1 - - TRBV7-8 CASSGTISSYNEQFF TGTGCCAGCAGCGGGACAATAAGCTCCTACAATGAGCAGTTCTTC
TRBJ2-2 - TRBD2 TRBV10-3 CAISLGRASGGNTGELFF TGTGCCATCAGCCTTGGTCGGGCTAGCGGGGGGAACACCGGGGAGCTGTTTTTT
TRBJ1-4 - TRBD1 TRBV6-5 CASSYRGTVNEKLFF TGTGCCAGCAGTTACAGGGGGACAGTTAATGAAAAACTGTTTTTT
TRBJ1-5 - TRBD1 TRBV30 CAWSAGTALNQPQHF TGTGCCTGGAGTGCAGGGACAGCCCTCAATCAGCCCCAGCATTTT
TRBJ2-1 - TRBD2 TRBV14 CASSQFPSGGNEQFF TGTGCCAGCAGCCAATTCCCTAGCGGGGGTAATGAGCAGTTCTTC
TRBJ2-1 many TRBD2 TRBV4-3 CASSQGLAGSYNEQFF TGCGCCAGCAGCCAAGGACTAGCGGGATCCTACAATGAGCAGTTCTTC
TRBJ1-3 - - TRBV10-1 CASSESGSLEDTIYF TGCGCCAGCAGTGAGTCCGGGTCTCTGGAAGACACCATATATTTT
TRBJ2-7 - TRBD1 TRBV5-1 CASSFAGTGPYYEQYF TGCGCCAGCAGCTTCGCCGGGACAGGACCCTACTACGAGCAGTACTTC
TRBJ2-3 - TRBD2 TRBV11-2 CASSGSGGRDTQYF TGTGCCAGCAGCGGATCGGGGGGGAGAGATACGCAGTATTTT
TRBJ1-2 - TRBD1 TRBV6-5 CASSYTGQGLNYGYTF TGTGCCAGCAGTTACACCGGACAGGGATTAAACTATGGCTACACCTTC
TRBJ2-7 few TRBD1 TRBV10-1 CASSASDRGRQYF TGCGCCAGCAGTGCATCGGACAGGGGGCGACAGTACTTC
TRBJ1-2 - TRBD1 TRBV5-4 CASSSPGQAVYGYTF TGTGCCAGCAGCTCTCCGGGACAGGCTGTATATGGCTACACCTTC